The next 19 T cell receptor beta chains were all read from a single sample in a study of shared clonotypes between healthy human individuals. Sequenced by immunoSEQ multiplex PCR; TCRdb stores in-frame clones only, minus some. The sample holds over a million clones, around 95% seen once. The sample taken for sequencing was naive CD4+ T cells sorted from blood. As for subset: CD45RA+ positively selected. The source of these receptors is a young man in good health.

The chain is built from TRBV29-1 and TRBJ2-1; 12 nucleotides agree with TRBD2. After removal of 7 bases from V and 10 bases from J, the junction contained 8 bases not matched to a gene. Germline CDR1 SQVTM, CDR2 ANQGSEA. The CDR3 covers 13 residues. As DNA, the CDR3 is TGCAGCGCGGGGGAACTAGCGGGAGGAGAGCAGTTCTTC. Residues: CSAGELAGGEQFF.

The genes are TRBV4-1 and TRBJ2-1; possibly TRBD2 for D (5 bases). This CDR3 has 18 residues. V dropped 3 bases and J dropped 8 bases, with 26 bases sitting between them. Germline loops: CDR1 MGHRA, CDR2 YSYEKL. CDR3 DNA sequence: TGCGCCAGCAGCCATTTTGTTAGGCGGTCGAGCCCCGGGGATGAGCAGTTCTTC. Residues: CASSHFVRRSSPGDEQFF.

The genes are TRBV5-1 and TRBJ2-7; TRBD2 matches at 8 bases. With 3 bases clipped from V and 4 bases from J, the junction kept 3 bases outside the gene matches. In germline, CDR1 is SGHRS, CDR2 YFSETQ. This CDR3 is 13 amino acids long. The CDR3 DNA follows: TGCGCCAGCAGCTATAGCGGGACTTACGAGCAGTACTTC. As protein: CASSYSGTYEQYF.

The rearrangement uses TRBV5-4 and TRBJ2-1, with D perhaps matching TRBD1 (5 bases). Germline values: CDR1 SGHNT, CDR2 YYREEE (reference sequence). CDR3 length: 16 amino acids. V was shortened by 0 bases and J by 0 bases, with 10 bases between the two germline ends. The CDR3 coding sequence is TGTGCCAGCAGCTTGGAGGGGCCTAGCTCCTACAATGAGCAGTTCTTC. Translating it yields CASSLEGPSSYNEQFF.

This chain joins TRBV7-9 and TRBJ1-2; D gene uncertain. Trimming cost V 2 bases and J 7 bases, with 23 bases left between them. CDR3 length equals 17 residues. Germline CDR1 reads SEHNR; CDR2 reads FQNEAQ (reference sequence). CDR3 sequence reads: CASSLSSLREVTRGYTF. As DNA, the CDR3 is TGTGCCAGCAGCTTATCGTCCCTCAGAGAGGTGACCCGTGGCTACACCTTC.

The CDR3 bases are TGCAGCGTTGACGCAGGGGGTTTTTCTGGCTACACCTTC. Translation gives CSVDAGGFSGYTF. This chain joins TRBV29-1 and TRBJ1-2; the match to TRBD1 covers 7 bases. J gave up 7 bases and V 3 bases, and 8 bases lay outside the gene matches. The V gene's germline CDR1 is SQVTM and CDR2 ANQGSEA. The CDR3 length is 13 residues.

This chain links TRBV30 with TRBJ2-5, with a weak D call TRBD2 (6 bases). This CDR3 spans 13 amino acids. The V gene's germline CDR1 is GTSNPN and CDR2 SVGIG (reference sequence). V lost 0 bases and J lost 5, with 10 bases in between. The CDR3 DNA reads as TGTGCCTGGAGTGTTTTAGGGAGGGAGACCCAGTACTTC. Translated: CAWSVLGRETQYF.

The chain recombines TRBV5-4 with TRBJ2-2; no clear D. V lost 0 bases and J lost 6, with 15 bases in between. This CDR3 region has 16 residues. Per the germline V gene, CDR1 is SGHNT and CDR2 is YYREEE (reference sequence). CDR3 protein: CASSLAGPNVPGELFF. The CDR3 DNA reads TGTGCCAGCAGCTTGGCTGGACCTAATGTCCCCGGGGAGCTGTTTTTT.

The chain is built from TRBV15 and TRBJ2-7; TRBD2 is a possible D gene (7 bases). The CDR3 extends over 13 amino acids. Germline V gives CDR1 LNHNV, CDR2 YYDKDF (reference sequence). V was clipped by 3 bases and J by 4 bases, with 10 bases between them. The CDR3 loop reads CATSRRGGYEQYF. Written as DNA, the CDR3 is TGTGCCACCAGCAGGAGGGGGGGGTACGAGCAGTACTTC.

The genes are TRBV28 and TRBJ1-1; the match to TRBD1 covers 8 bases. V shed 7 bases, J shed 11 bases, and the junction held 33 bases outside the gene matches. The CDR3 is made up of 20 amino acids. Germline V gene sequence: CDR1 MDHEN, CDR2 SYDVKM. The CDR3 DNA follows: TGTGCCAGCAATCCCAATCGGACAGGGCCGAAAAGAGGTTCCTCGAGTGAGGCTTTCTTT. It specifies CASNPNRTGPKRGSSSEAFF.

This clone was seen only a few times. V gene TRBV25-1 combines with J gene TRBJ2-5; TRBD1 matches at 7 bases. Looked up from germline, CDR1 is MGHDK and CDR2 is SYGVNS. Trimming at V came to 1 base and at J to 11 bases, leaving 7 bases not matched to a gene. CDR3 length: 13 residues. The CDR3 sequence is CASSESRARGQYF. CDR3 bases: TGTGCCAGCAGTGAATCGCGGGCCAGGGGGCAGTACTTC.

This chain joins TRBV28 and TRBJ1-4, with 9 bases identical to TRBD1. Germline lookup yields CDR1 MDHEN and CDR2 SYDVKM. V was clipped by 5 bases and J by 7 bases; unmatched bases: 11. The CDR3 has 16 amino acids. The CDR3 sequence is CASSTGGATPVEKLFF. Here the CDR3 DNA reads TGTGCCAGCAGTACAGGGGGCGCAACCCCTGTTGAAAAACTGTTTTTT.

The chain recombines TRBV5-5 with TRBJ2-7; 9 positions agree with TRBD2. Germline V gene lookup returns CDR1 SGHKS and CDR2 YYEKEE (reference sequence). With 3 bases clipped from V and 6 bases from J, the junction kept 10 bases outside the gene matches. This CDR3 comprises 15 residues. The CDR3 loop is CASSSKLGLAFEQYF. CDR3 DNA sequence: TGTGCCAGCAGCTCGAAGTTGGGACTAGCCTTCGAGCAGTACTTC.

As DNA, the CDR3 is TGTGCCACCAGGACCACAAAGATCAGGCTGGTTAATGCTGACTACACCTTC. Its translation: CATRTTKIRLVNADYTF. The rearrangement joins TRBV15 to TRBJ1-2; D call uncertain. Germline CDR1 is LNHNV and CDR2 is YYDKDF (reference sequence). The CDR3 totals 17 residues. Deletions cut 6 bases from V and 10 bases from J, with 30 bases between.

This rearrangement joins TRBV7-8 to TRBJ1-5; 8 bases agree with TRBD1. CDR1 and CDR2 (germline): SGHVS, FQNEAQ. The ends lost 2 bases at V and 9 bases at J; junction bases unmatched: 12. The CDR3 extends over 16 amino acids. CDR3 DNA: TGTGCCAGCAGCTTAAGTGTCGGGACAGGCTCCCGGCCCCAGCATTTT. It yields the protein CASSLSVGTGSRPQHF.

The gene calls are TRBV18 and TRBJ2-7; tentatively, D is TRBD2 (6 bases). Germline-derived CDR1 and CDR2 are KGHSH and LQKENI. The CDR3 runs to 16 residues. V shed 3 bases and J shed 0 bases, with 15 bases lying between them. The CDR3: CASSPPSGANSYEQYF. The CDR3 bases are TGTGCCAGCTCACCCCCATCGGGAGCTAACTCCTACGAGCAGTACTTC.

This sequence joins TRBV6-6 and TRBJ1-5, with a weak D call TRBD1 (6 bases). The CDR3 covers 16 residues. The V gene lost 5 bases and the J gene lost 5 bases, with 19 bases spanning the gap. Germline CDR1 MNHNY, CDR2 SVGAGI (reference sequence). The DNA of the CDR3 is TGTGCCAGCAGTCCCGGACAGTCGGTTGTCCATCAGCCCCAGCATTTT. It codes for CASSPGQSVVHQPQHF.

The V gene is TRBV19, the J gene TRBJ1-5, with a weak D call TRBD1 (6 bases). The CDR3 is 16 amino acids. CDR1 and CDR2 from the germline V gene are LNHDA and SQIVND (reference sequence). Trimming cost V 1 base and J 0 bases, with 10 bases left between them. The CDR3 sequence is CASSIGQDYSNQPQHF. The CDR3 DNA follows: TGTGCCAGTAGTATAGGACAGGACTATAGCAATCAGCCCCAGCATTTT.

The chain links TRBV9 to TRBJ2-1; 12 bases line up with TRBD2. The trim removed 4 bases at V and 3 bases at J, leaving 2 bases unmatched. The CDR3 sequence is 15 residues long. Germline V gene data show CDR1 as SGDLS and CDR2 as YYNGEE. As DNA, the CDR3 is TGTGCCAGCAGCACGACTAGCGGGAGCTACAATGAGCAGTTCTTC. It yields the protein CASSTTSGSYNEQFF. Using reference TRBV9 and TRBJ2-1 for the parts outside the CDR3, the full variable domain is DSGVTQTPKHLITATGQRVTLRCSPRSGDLSVYWYQQSLDQGLQFLIQYYNGEERAKGNILERFSAQQFPDLHSELNLSSLELGDSALYFCASSTTSGSYNEQFFGPGTRLTVL.